The 5 T cell receptor beta chains below come from one sample, sequenced in a study of T cells after yellow fever vaccination. Each CDR3 protein is one row after TCRdb ran MiXCR on the 5' RACE reads. The sample carries approximately 550,000 distinct CDR3 sequences, 15% to 20% recorded once. The input for sequencing was PBMCs, taken 15 days after the yellow fever booster vaccination. Source of these receptors: a man aged 30 to 39 who received the YFV17D yellow fever vaccine.

This chain uses TRBV7-8 with TRBJ1-4; tentative D call: TRBD1 (6 bases). The germline V and J ends were trimmed by 1 base and 8 bases, with 17 bases remaining between them. Germline CDR1 reads SGHVS; CDR2 reads FQNEAQ. This CDR3 has 16 amino acids. The DNA for the CDR3 is TGTGCCAGCAGCTTAGGGTCTCAGGGGATGTGGGAAAAACTGTTTTTT. Encoded protein: CASSLGSQGMWEKLFF.

V is TRBV20-1 and J is TRBJ2-7; 8 bases line up with TRBD1. This CDR3 has 13 residues. After removal of 4 bases from V and 3 bases from J, the junction contained 5 bases not matched to a gene. From germline, CDR1 is DFQATT and CDR2 SNEGSKA (reference sequence). This CDR3 reads CSATDRGFYEQYF. The DNA of the CDR3 is TGCAGTGCTACTGACAGGGGCTTCTACGAGCAGTACTTC.

This rearrangement joins TRBV6-5 to TRBJ2-4; no firm D call. CDR1 MNHEY and CDR2 SVGAGI come from the germline V gene. V lost 2 bases and J 0 bases, leaving 8 bases between the germline ends. This CDR3 spans 15 amino acids. The DNA of the CDR3 is TGTGCCAGCAGTTACACGACGGAAGCCAAAAACATTCAGTACTTC. This encodes CASSYTTEAKNIQYF.

This clonotype was found a few times. V gene TRBV20-1 combines with J gene TRBJ2-3; unclear D gene. CDR1 and CDR2 from the germline V gene are DFQATT and SNEGSKA (reference sequence). CDR3 length: 14 residues. V lost 3 bases, J lost 2 bases, and 12 bases lay in between. In DNA form, the CDR3 reads TGCAGTGCTAGCGGTGGGGTCCACACAGATACGCAGTATTTT. Amino acids: CSASGGVHTDTQYF.

This clonotype was counted a few times. The CDR3 sequence: CSARGFSMVDTGELFF. The DNA of the CDR3 is TGCAGTGCTAGAGGATTTAGCATGGTCGACACCGGGGAGCTGTTTTTT. The chain combines TRBV20-1 with TRBJ2-2, with no clear D. Trimming cost V 1 base and J 3 bases, with 15 bases left between them. Germline loops: CDR1 DFQATT, CDR2 SNEGSKA (reference sequence). This CDR3 is built from 16 residues.